Following are 20 T cell receptor beta chains from one sample sequenced in a study of T cell responses to AZD1222 COVID-19 vaccine. Generated by immunoSEQ multiplex PCR, the TCRdb table keeps only in-frame clones and is missing some. The repertoire consists of 100,000 to 150,000 clones, with 90% occurring once and the leading ten covering 7.2%. The sample in question was peripheral blood, obtained on day 0 of AZD1222 vaccination. Source of these receptors: an adult in good health.

V is TRBV11-1 and J is TRBJ2-1; no reliable D call. Germline lookup yields CDR1 SGHAT and CDR2 FQDESV (reference sequence). The ends were cut back, 4 bases at V and 1 base at J, with 11 bases in the middle. The CDR3 sequence is 15 residues long. DNA for the CDR3: TGTGCCAGCAGCTCTCAAGCGCCGTCCTACAATGAGCAGTTCTTC. It encodes CASSSQAPSYNEQFF. Variable domain in full (rest from reference TRBV11-1 and TRBJ2-1): EAEVAQSPRYKITEKSQAVAFWCDPISGHATLYWYRQILGQGPELLVQFQDESVVDDSQLPKDRFSAERLKGVDSTLKIQPAELGDSAMYLCASSSQAPSYNEQFFGPGTRLTVL.

This sequence joins TRBV6-2 or TRBV6-3 and TRBJ1-1; D gene unclear. V was shortened by 2 bases and J by 4 bases, with 14 bases between the two germline ends. Looked up from germline, CDR1 is MNHEY and CDR2 is SVGEGT. CDR3 size: 15 residues. CDR3 DNA: TGTGCCAGCAGTTACCCCCACGGAGGGAGCACTGAAGCTTTCTTT. This encodes CASSYPHGGSTEAFF.

The genes are TRBV24-1 and TRBJ2-5, with 9 positions matching TRBD1. The ends lost 7 bases at V and 3 bases at J; junction bases unmatched: 5. CDR1 and CDR2 from the germline V gene are KGHDR and SFDVKD. The CDR3 consists of 14 residues. CDR3 protein: CATSPRDREETQYF. CDR3 DNA sequence: TGTGCCACCAGCCCCCGGGACAGGGAAGAGACCCAGTACTTC.

The chain is built from TRBV9 and TRBJ2-7; 9 nucleotides match TRBD1. Germline CDR1 reads SGDLS; CDR2 reads YYNGEE. This CDR3 is built from 14 residues. Trimming removed 0 bases from V and 4 bases from J; junction bases left unmatched: 2. For the CDR3, the DNA is TGTGCCAGCAGCGTAGTGGACAGGGGATACGAGCAGTACTTC. It translates to CASSVVDRGYEQYF.

This chain links TRBV7-8 with TRBJ2-2; no clear D gene. This CDR3 has 15 residues. V lost 3 bases and J lost 1, with 9 bases in between. Germline V gene sequence: CDR1 SGHVS, CDR2 FQNEAQ. CDR3 nucleotides: TGTGCCAGCAGCTTTCGGATCCTGAACACCGGGGAGCTGTTTTTT. Translation gives CASSFRILNTGELFF.

The chain carries TRBV10-3 and TRBJ2-3; 7 bases are a match to TRBD1. V lost 10 bases and J lost 0; bases outside the gene matches: 7. There are 14 residues in the CDR3. The germline CDR1 and CDR2 sequences are ENHRY and SYGVKD. The CDR3 DNA follows: TGTGCCAACGGGGACAGCCAGAGCACAGATACGCAGTATTTT. Residues: CANGDSQSTDTQYF.

This clone was counted a single time. DNA of the CDR3: TGTGCCATCAGTTCCAGGGGCCGAGAGGGCTCCTACAATGAGCAGTTCTTC. Its protein product is CAISSRGREGSYNEQFF. V usage is TRBV10-3 and J usage is TRBJ2-1; a possible D gene is TRBD1 (6 bases). V was clipped by 5 bases and J by 0 bases, with 17 bases between them. The CDR3 has 17 residues. CDR1 is ENHRY and CDR2 is SYGVKD in the germline V gene.

The rearrangement joins TRBV19 to TRBJ1-1; possible D gene TRBD1, 5 bases. The CDR3 runs to 15 residues. CDR1 LNHDA and CDR2 SQIVND come from the germline V gene (reference sequence). V was clipped by 6 bases and J by 1 base, with 15 bases between them. CDR3 loop: CASRRQKVSNTEAFF. The CDR3 nucleotides read TGTGCCAGTAGGCGACAGAAAGTTTCGAACACTGAAGCTTTCTTT.

J is TRBJ2-7 and V is TRBV2, with TRBD1 as a possible D gene (6 bases). With 3 bases removed from V and 13 bases from J, the gap between germline ends came to 16 bases. This CDR3 has 12 residues. From germline, CDR1 is SNHLY and CDR2 FYNNEI. CDR3 loop: CASSELFGTPYF. CDR3 coding DNA: TGTGCCAGCAGTGAGTTATTCGGGACACCATACTTC.

The rearrangement joins TRBV4-1 to TRBJ2-5; 7 positions agree with TRBD1. The V and J ends lost 0 bases and 3 bases, in that order; junction bases with no gene match: 4. The CDR3 has 15 amino acids. Germline V gives CDR1 MGHRA, CDR2 YSYEKL. The CDR3 reads CASSQDDRVEETQYF. In nucleotides, the CDR3 is TGCGCCAGCAGCCAAGATGACAGGGTAGAAGAGACCCAGTACTTC.

This chain joins TRBV28 and TRBJ1-1, with D possibly being TRBD1 (6 bases). Germline V gene sequence: CDR1 MDHEN, CDR2 SYDVKM. Between the trimmed V and J ends, which lost 6 bases and 3 bases, there was a span of 17 bases. The CDR3 runs to 15 residues. CDR3 nucleotide sequence: TGTGCCAGCAGCCCCGGGGGCTCAGGGGACACTGAAGCTTTCTTT. This encodes CASSPGGSGDTEAFF.

The V and J genes are TRBV29-1 and TRBJ2-7, with TRBD2 matching 8 bases. Germline V CDR1 and CDR2: SQVTM, ANQGSEA. CDR3 length: 14 residues. V trimming: 6 bases; J trimming: 0 bases; junction bases outside the gene matches: 7. The CDR3 is CSVQLAVSSYEQYF. In nucleotides, the CDR3 is TGCAGCGTACAACTAGCGGTATCCTCCTACGAGCAGTACTTC.

The genes are TRBV28 and TRBJ2-5; 11 bases agree with TRBD1. After removal of 3 bases from V and 5 bases from J, the junction contained 5 bases not matched to a gene. The CDR3 loop spans 15 amino acids. Looked up from germline, CDR1 is MDHEN and CDR2 is SYDVKM. In DNA form, the CDR3 reads TGTGCCAGCAGTTTGGGGGACAGGGGGTTTGAGACCCAGTACTTC. This gives the protein CASSLGDRGFETQYF.

The rearrangement links TRBV29-1 to TRBJ1-4; no firm D call. The V end lost 7 bases, the J end lost 4 bases, and 10 bases lay between the germline ends. The CDR3 has 12 residues. Germline V gene sequence: CDR1 SQVTM, CDR2 ANQGSEA. CDR3 region: CSGIGSNEKLFF. DNA for the CDR3: TGCAGCGGAATAGGAAGTAATGAAAAACTGTTTTTT.

This clone was seen only a few times. The V gene is TRBV28, the J gene TRBJ1-2, with D uncertain. The CDR3 extends over 14 amino acids. The V end lost 1 base, the J end lost 5 bases, and 11 bases lay between the germline ends. From germline, CDR1 is MDHEN and CDR2 SYDVKM. Here the CDR3 reads CASSLSVTRYGYTF. In DNA form, the CDR3 reads TGTGCCAGCAGTTTATCCGTGACACGTTATGGCTACACCTTC.

Only a few counts were recorded for this clone. DNA for the CDR3: TGCGCCAGCAGTGAGCTGTACCAAGAGACCCAGTACTTC. Translating gives CASSELYQETQYF. The rearrangement links TRBV10-2 to TRBJ2-5; no firm D call. The V gene lost 2 bases and the J gene lost 0 bases, with 4 bases spanning the gap. Germline CDR1 and CDR2: WSHSY and SAAADI. CDR3 length equals 13 residues.

This chain uses TRBV27 with TRBJ1-6; D gene uncertain. This CDR3 contains 17 residues. Germline CDR1 is MNHEY and CDR2 is SMNVEV (reference sequence). Deletions cut 2 bases from V and 4 bases from J, with 15 bases between. The DNA of the CDR3 is TGTGCCAGCAGTTTAGTAGGGTCTGAACTATATAATTCACCCCTCCACTTT. Protein product: CASSLVGSELYNSPLHF.

This chain links TRBV7-2 with TRBJ1-2; D gene unclear. CDR1 is SGHTA and CDR2 is FQGNSA in the germline V gene. The V end was cut by 5 bases, the J end by 3 bases, with 10 bases between. This CDR3 contains 13 residues. The CDR3 protein is CASSTQQHYGYTF. Here the CDR3 DNA reads TGTGCCAGCAGCACACAACAACACTATGGCTACACCTTC.

Concerning this clone itself: The same CDR3 also results from other DNA sequences found in this sample. The gene calls are TRBV28 and TRBJ1-2; 9 bases fit TRBD1. The CDR3 length is 14 residues. CDR1 MDHEN and CDR2 SYDVKM come from the germline V gene. J was trimmed by 5 bases and V by 6 bases; bases with no gene match: 7. The CDR3 DNA reads as TGTGCCAGCAGAGGCGCGGACAGGGGATATGGCTACACCTTC. As protein: CASRGADRGYGYTF.

V gene TRBV6-2 or TRBV6-3 combines with J gene TRBJ1-6; 9 bases are a match to TRBD1. Germline lookup yields CDR1 MNHEY and CDR2 SVGEGT. The CDR3 has 20 residues. V lost 6 bases and J lost 6; bases outside the gene matches: 21. The CDR3 here is CASSRDAGTGPKTGNSPLHF. CDR3 sequence (DNA): TGTGCCAGCAGCCGTGACGCCGGGACAGGGCCAAAGACCGGTAATTCACCCCTCCACTTT.